This is a list of T cell receptor beta chains from one sample in a study of tumor-infiltrating lymphocytes in primary liver carcinoma. TCRdb itself ran the multiplex PCR reads through MiXCR, one entry per CDR3 protein. The table has about 320,000 distinct CDR3 sequences, about 60% seen once; the top ten hold roughly 10%. Input material: peripheral blood. Receptors were obtained from a man aged 35 to 55 with primary liver carcinoma and hepatitis B virus infection. The CDR3 runs from the conserved cysteine through the conserved F or W. A D gene is named only where the DNA matches it firmly. Size is stated for part of the rows, as once, few or many counts, or as a class when the clone is expanded.

. | . | TRBJ2-1 | TRBV2 | TGTGCCAGCACCGTTGGCGGCCCGTCCTACAATGAGCAGTTCTTC | CASTVGGPSYNEQFF
few | . | TRBJ1-2 | TRBV5-8 | TGTGCCAGTGGGGACGCAGGGTATGGCTACACCTTC | CASGDAGYGYTF
. | . | TRBJ2-1 | TRBV7-9 | TGTGCCTGCAGCTCAGACACTGCCCACAATGAGCAGTTCTTC | CACSSDTAHNEQFF
many | . | TRBJ1-6 | TRBV14 | TGTGCCAGCAGCCAAGGGCTACCCCTCCACTTT | CASSQGLPLHF
few | . | TRBJ2-3 | TRBV5-4 | TGTGCCAGCAGCTTTACAGAAACAGATACGCAGTATTTT | CASSFTETDTQYF
. | . | TRBJ2-3 | TRBV11-2 | TGTGTCAGCAGCCAGGGACTTTCCACAAATACGCAGTATTTT | CVSSQGLSTNTQYF
. | TRBD1 | TRBJ2-2 | TRBV6-6 | TGTGCCAGCAGTCGGACAGGCCGGAACACCGGGGAGCTGTTTTTT | CASSRTGRNTGELFF
. | TRBD2 | TRBJ2-2 | TRBV5-1 | TGCGCCAGCAGCCCCCCCGGACTAGCGGGGATCGGGGAGCTGTTTTTT | CASSPPGLAGIGELFF
many | TRBD1 | TRBJ1-2 | TRBV6-2/TRBV6-3 | TGTGCCAGCACCCTCGGACAGGTCGATGGCTACACCTTC | CASTLGQVDGYTF
. | TRBD2 | TRBJ2-5 | TRBV7-8 | TGTGCCAGCAGCACCCGACTAGCGGGAGGGCGAGGGACCCAGTACTTC | CASSTRLAGGRGTQYF
few | TRBD1 | TRBJ1-4 | TRBV7-9 | TGTGCCAGCAGATCAGACAGGGATACCGAAAAACTGTTTTTT | CASRSDRDTEKLFF
. | TRBD2 | TRBJ2-1 | TRBV11-3 | TGTGCCAGCAGCCCCGAGACTAGCGGGAGTCATGAGCAGTTCTTC | CASSPETSGSHEQFF
. | TRBD2 | TRBJ2-5 | TRBV5-4 | TGTGTCAGCAGCTCGCTAGCGGAAGAGACCCAGTACTTC | CVSSSLAEETQYF
. | . | TRBJ1-5 | TRBV5-1 | TGCGCCAGCAGCTTGGAGGCGGGCACGCAGCATTTT | CASSLEAGTQHF
. | . | TRBJ2-1 | TRBV6-6 | TGTGCCATTTCGGACAGTTACAACGAGCAGTCCTTC | CAISDSYNEQSF
. | TRBD1 | TRBJ1-5 | TRBV10-3 | TGTGCCATCAGTGACGGGACAGGCAACAATCAGCCCCAGCATTTT | CAISDGTGNNQPQHF
. | . | TRBJ2-5 | TRBV28 | TGTGCCAGCAACCGACCAATCAGCGATTGGACCCAGTACTTC | CASNRPISDWTQYF
many | . | TRBJ2-1 | TRBV11-2 | TGTGCCAGCAGCTTAGGACCCGAGCAGTTCTTC | CASSLGPEQFF
. | . | TRBJ1-5 | TRBV25-1 | TGTGTCAGCAGTGTAACAGATAGCAATCAGCCCCGGCATTTT | CVSSVTDSNQPRHF
. | TRBD1 | TRBJ1-5 | TRBV28 | TGTGCCAGCAGTGTCGGACAGGGGTATCGTCAGCCCCAGCTTTTT | CASSVGQGYRQPQLF
. | TRBD2 | TRBJ2-7 | TRBV13 | TGTGCCAGCAGCTTACGGAGCGGGAGGGTGGGAGAGCGGTACTTC | CASSLRSGRVGERYF
few | . | TRBJ2-3 | TRBV5-1 | TGCGCCAGCAGCTCCTTAAGGGGAGGAAGAGATACGCAGTATTTT | CASSSLRGGRDTQYF
. | . | TRBJ2-5 | TRBV30 | TGTGCCGGGAAAGGGCGGACCCAGTACTTC | CAGKGRTQYF
. | TRBD2 | TRBJ2-1 | TRBV11-2 | TGTGCCAGCAGCTTAGCGGGAGGTGGCAATGATCAGTTCTTC | CASSLAGGGNDQFF
once | . | TRBJ1-5 | TRBV12-3/TRBV12-4 | TGTGCCAGCAGTTTAATGGAAGGAGAGCCCCAGCATTTT | CASSLMEGEPQHF
. | TRBD1 | TRBJ2-1 | TRBV29-1 | TGCAGCGTGGAGACAGGGGTCGGCAGTGAGCAGTTCTTC | CSVETGVGSEQFF
. | . | TRBJ2-5 | TRBV29-1 | TGCAGCGTTCCACTGGGCTTGGAGACACAGTACTTC | CSVPLGLETQYF
once | TRBD1 | TRBJ2-7 | TRBV5-4 | TGTACCAGCAGTTCCGGGACAGGGGGCCTCTACGAGCAGTACTTC | CTSSSGTGGLYEQYF
few | . | TRBJ1-1 | TRBV30 | TGTGCCTGGAGTGTACGGCGGCAGAGATCCATTGAAGCTTTCTTT | CAWSVRRQRSIEAFF
. | . | TRBJ2-3 | TRBV19 | TGTGCAAGTCATAGAGGTCCCACAGATACGCAGTATTTT | CASHRGPTDTQYF
. | TRBD1 | TRBJ2-2 | TRBV11-1 | TGTGCCTGCAGCTTTCAGGGACAGGGGACCGGGGAGCTGTTTTTT | CACSFQGQGTGELFF
. | . | TRBJ2-1 | TRBV11-1 | TGTGCCAGCAGCCCATCCGGGACTCCGACCTACAATGAACAGTTCTTC | CASSPSGTPTYNEQFF
many | TRBD1 | TRBJ2-7 | TRBV11-2 | TGTGCCAGCAGCTTAACCGGGACAGATTACGAGCAGTACTTC | CASSLTGTDYEQYF
. | . | TRBJ2-7 | TRBV11-2 | TGTGCCAGCAGCTTAGAACGGGGGGCCTACGAGCAGTGCTTC | CASSLERGAYEQCF
. | TRBD1 | TRBJ1-5 | TRBV7-8 | TGTGCCAGCAGCCCTCAGACAGGGGGCTTGGACCAGCCCCAGCATTTT | CASSPQTGGLDQPQHF
. | . | TRBJ2-4 | TRBV6-1 | TGTGCCAGCAGTGAAGTGGGGGGCCTAGCCAAAAATATTCAGTACTTC | CASSEVGGLAKNIQYF
few | TRBD2 | TRBJ2-7 | TRBV5-1 | TGCGCCAGCAGCTTGGAAGCGGGGCGGACCTACGAGCAGTACTTC | CASSLEAGRTYEQYF
. | . | TRBJ1-2 | TRBV24-1 | TGTGCCACCAGTGATTTCCGGGGTCAAGGCTACACCTTC | CATSDFRGQGYTF
few | TRBD2 | TRBJ2-7 | TRBV7-9 | TGTGCCAGCAGCGCAGCGGGAGGCCACTACGAGCAGTACTTC | CASSAAGGHYEQYF
. | TRBD2 | TRBJ2-2 | TRBV6-2/TRBV6-3 | TGTGCCAGCAGCGGCATAGGGACTCGACTAGCCAACACCGGGGAGCTGTTTTTT | CASSGIGTRLANTGELFF
few | . | TRBJ2-7 | TRBV6-5 | TGTGCCAGCAGTCAGACCCCCGGACTAATAAGCTACGAGCAGTACTTC | CASSQTPGLISYEQYF
. | . | TRBJ1-1 | TRBV28 | TGTGCCAGCAATCATAGGGGGGCGAACACTGAAGCTTTCTTT | CASNHRGANTEAFF
. | TRBD1 | TRBJ2-7 | TRBV29-1 | TGCAACCCCAGGACAGGGGGCCGCGAGCAGCACTTC | CNPRTGGREQHF
. | . | TRBJ2-5 | TRBV20-1 | TGCAGTGCTAGAGAAGGAGGGCCTGGGGAGACCCAGTACTTC | CSAREGGPGETQYF
. | . | TRBJ2-1 | TRBV5-5 | TGTGCCAGCAGCTCGGCCCAAAGGCTGCGATACAATGAGCAGTTCTTC | CASSSAQRLRYNEQFF
many | TRBD1 | TRBJ2-7 | TRBV6-1 | TGTGCCAGCAGTGAATGGGGGACAGACGCTGGGGACTACGAGCAGTACTTC | CASSEWGTDAGDYEQYF
. | TRBD2 | TRBJ2-2 | TRBV29-1 | TGCAGCGCCCTATCTAGCGGGAGGGCCTACATCCGGGAGCTGTTTTTT | CSALSSGRAYIRELFF
. | TRBD2 | TRBJ2-1 | TRBV7-9 | TGTGCCAGCAGCTTCTTCGGCGGGGGTGACAATGAGCAGTTCTTC | CASSFFGGGDNEQFF
. | . | TRBJ2-1 | TRBV5-1 | TGCGCCAGCAGCTTGGAGGCGGTCATGTACGATGAGCAGTTCTTC | CASSLEAVMYDEQFF
. | . | TRBJ2-7 | TRBV6-1 | TGTGCCAGCAGTGAAGCTGGGGACGCACCCCACGAGCAGTACTTC | CASSEAGDAPHEQYF
. | TRBD1 | TRBJ1-4 | TRBV5-1 | TGCGCCAGCAGCCCAGGGACAGGGACTGAAAAACTGTTTTTT | CASSPGTGTEKLFF
. | TRBD2 | TRBJ2-3 | TRBV6-1 | TGTGCCAGCAGTGAAGTAGGAGCGGGAGTCGTCCCAGGTACGCAGTATTTT | CASSEVGAGVVPGTQYF
. | . | TRBJ2-3 | TRBV5-1 | TGCGCCAGCAACCTCGGGGAGGTGACAGATACGCAGTATTTT | CASNLGEVTDTQYF
. | . | TRBJ2-3 | TRBV7-8 | TGTGCCAGCAGCGCCCCCACAATGATAGATACGCAGTATTTT | CASSAPTMIDTQYF
. | . | TRBJ1-6 | TRBV11-1 | TGTACCAGCAGTCGGACACTGGCTTCACCCCTCCACTTT | CTSSRTLASPLHF
many | . | TRBJ2-7 | TRBV4-3 | TGCGCCAGCAGCCAAGAGAGACGGAATCGGTTCTACGAGCAGTACTTC | CASSQERRNRFYEQYF
many | TRBD1 | TRBJ2-7 | TRBV5-4 | TGTGCCAGCAGCCGAGAACCCCTCGGGACAGACAACGAGCAGTACTTC | CASSREPLGTDNEQYF
. | . | TRBJ1-1 | TRBV11-2 | TGTGCCAGCAGCGTGGGCGAAGACACTGAAGCTTTCTTT | CASSVGEDTEAFF
many | . | TRBJ1-2 | TRBV4-3 | TGCGCCAGCAGCCGAGCGGACAGAAGTAACTATGGCTACACCTTC | CASSRADRSNYGYTF
. | . | TRBJ2-3 | TRBV14 | TGTGCCAGCAGACCTCTGACAGGTTGGGGCGCAGATACACAGTATTTT | CASRPLTGWGADTQYF